This entry describes one T cell receptor beta chain. What it binds is not known. Most PBMC samples had 480 ng input DNA in six replicates. The method was immunoSEQ multiplex PCR; TCRdb's version includes in-frame clones alone and lacks a portion of them. The sample carries about 14,000 clones, more than 75% recorded once. The data belong to a study of neoadjuvant anti-PD-1 for oral cavity cancer. The overall study: Patients without progression received a fourth nivolumab dose around day 43, then surgical resection on days 50-56.

The time point is: after neoadjuvant nivolumab, at surgical resection. Study-wide findings and caveats: Treg/Th17 ratio rose with pretreatment blood and fell with post-treatment tumor TCRbeta clonality.

The CDR3 covers 14 residues. V was pared by 5 bases and J by 7 bases, with 8 bases of the junction left unmatched. Germline V gene lookup returns CDR1 SEHNR and CDR2 FQNEAQ (reference sequence). The chain joins TRBV7-9 to TRBJ1-2, with 9 bases lining up with TRBD1. Source: PBMCs, taken after nivolumab (anti-PD-1) treatment. This receptor was taken from a person between 40 and 85 years old with oral cavity squamous cell carcinoma. CDR3 loop: CASSLTGGGSGYTF. The CDR3 DNA sequence: TGTGCCAGCAGCCTAACAGGGGGCGGGTCTGGCTACACCTTC.